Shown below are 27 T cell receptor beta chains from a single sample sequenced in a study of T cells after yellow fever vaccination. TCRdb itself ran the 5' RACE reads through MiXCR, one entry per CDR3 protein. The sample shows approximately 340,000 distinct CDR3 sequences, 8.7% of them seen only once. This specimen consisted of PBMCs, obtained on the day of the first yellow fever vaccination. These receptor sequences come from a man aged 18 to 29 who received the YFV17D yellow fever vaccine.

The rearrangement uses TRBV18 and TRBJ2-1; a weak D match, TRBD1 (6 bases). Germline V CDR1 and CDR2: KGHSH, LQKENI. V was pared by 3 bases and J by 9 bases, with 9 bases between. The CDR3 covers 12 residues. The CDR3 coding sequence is TGTGCCAGCTCACCGCCGACAGGTGAGCAGTTCTTC. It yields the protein CASSPPTGEQFF.

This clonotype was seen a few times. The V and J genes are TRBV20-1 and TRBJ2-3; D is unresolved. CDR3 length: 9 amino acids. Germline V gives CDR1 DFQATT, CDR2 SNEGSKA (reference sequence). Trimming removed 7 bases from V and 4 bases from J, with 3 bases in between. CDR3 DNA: TGCAGTGACTCAGATACGCAGTATTTT. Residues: CSDSDTQYF.

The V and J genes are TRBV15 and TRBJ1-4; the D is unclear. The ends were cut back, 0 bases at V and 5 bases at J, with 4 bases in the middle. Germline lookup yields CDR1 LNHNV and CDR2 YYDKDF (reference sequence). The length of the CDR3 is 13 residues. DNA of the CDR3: TGTGCCACCAGCAGAGATATGAATGAAAAACTGTTTTTT. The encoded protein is CATSRDMNEKLFF.

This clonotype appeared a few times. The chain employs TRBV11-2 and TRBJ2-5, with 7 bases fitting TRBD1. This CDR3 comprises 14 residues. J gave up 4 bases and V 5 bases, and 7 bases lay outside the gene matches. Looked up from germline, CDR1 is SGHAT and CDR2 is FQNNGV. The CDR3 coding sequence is TGTGCCAGCAGCACGGGACAGACCGTAGAGACCCAGTACTTC. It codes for CASSTGQTVETQYF.

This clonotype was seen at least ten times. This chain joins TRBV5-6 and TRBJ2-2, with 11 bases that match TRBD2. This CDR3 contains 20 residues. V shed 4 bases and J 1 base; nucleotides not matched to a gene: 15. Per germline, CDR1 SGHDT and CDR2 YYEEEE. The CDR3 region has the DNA TGTGCCAGCAGCCCCCCTGGGTCTAGCGGGGGGACGCGGAACACCGGGGAGCTGTTTTTT. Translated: CASSPPGSSGGTRNTGELFF.

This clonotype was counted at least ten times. The CDR3 DNA reads as TGCGCCAGCAGCCCAAGACAGGGCTCCATTCAGTACTTC. This encodes CASSPRQGSIQYF. The chain joins TRBV5-1 to TRBJ2-4, with 7 bases identical to TRBD1. CDR1 is SGHRS, CDR2 YFSETQ, per germline. The CDR3 runs to 13 residues. J was trimmed by 9 bases and V by 4 bases; bases with no gene match: 7. The full variable domain, with the rest looked up from reference TRBV5-1 and TRBJ2-4, is KAGVTQTPRYLIKTRGQQVTLSCSPISGHRSVSWYQQTPGQGLQFLFEYFSETQRNKGNFPGRFSGRQFSNSRSEMNVSTLELGDSALYLCASSPRQGSIQYFGAGTRLSVL.

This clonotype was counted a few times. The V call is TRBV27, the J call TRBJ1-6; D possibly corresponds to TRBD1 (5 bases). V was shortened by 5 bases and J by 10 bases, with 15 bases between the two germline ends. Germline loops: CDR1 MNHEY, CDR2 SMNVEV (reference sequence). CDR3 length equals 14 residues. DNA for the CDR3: TGTGCCAGCAGTCTGCAGGGTGTAGGGTCACCCCTCCACTTT. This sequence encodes CASSLQGVGSPLHF.

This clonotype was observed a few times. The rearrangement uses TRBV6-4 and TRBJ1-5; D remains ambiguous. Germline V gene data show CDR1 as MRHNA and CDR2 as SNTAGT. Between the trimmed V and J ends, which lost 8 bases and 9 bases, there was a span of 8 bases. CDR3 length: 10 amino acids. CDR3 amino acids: CASRQRPQHF. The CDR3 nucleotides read TGTGCCAGCCGCCAGAGGCCCCAGCATTTT.

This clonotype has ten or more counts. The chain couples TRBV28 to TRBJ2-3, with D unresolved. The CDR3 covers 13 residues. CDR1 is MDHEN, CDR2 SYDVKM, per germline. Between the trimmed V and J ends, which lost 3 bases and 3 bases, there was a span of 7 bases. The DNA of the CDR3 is TGTGCCAGCAGTTTTCCCCCGACAGATACGCAGTATTTT. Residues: CASSFPPTDTQYF.

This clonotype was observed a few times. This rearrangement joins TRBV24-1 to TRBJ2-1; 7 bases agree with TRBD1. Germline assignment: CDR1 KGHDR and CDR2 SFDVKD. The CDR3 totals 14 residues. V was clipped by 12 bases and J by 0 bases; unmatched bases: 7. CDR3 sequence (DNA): TGTGCCGTACAAGGGGGCAGCTCCTACAATGAGCAGTTCTTC. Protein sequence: CAVQGGSSYNEQFF.

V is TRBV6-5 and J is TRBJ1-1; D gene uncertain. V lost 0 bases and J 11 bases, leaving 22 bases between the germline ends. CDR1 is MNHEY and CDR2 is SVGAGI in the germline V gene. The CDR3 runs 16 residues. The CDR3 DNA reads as TGTGCCAGCAGTTACTCGCCTATCGAGCCCTCGACTGGGGCTTTCTTT. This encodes CASSYSPIEPSTGAFF.

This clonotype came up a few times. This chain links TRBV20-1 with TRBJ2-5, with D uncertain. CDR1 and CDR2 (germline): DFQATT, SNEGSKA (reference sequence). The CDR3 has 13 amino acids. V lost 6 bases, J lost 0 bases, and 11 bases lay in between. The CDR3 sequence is CSAPAANQETQYF. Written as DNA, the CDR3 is TGCAGTGCCCCGGCGGCTAACCAAGAGACCCAGTACTTC.

CDR3 sequence: CASSGWDRGVRLGYEQYF. The DNA of the CDR3 is TGTGCCAGCAGCGGTTGGGACAGGGGGGTTCGTCTTGGGTACGAGCAGTACTTC. The gene calls are TRBV11-1 and TRBJ2-7, with 11 nucleotides matching TRBD1. The junction had 16 bases not matched to a gene; V was cut back by 5 bases and J by 4 bases. This CDR3 region has 18 residues. CDR1 is SGHAT and CDR2 is FQDESV in the germline V gene (reference sequence).

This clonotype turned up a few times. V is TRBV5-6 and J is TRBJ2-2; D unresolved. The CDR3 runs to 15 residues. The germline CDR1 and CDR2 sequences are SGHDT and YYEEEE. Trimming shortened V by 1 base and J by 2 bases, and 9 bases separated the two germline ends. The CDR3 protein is CASSLRSKNTGELFF. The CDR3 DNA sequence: TGTGCCAGCAGCTTGAGGTCTAAAAACACCGGGGAGCTGTTTTTT.

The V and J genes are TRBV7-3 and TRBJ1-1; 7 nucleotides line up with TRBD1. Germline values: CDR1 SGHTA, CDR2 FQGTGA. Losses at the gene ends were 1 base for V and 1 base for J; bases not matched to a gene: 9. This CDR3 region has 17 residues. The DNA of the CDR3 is TGTGCCAGCAGCTTAAGTGGCAGGGGGGGAGGGAACACTGAAGCTTTCTTT. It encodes CASSLSGRGGGNTEAFF.

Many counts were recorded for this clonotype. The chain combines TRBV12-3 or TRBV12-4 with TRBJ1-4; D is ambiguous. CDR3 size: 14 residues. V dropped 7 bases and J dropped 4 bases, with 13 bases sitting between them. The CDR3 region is CASKVDAHNEKLFF. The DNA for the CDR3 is TGTGCCAGCAAAGTGGATGCCCATAATGAAAAACTGTTTTTT.

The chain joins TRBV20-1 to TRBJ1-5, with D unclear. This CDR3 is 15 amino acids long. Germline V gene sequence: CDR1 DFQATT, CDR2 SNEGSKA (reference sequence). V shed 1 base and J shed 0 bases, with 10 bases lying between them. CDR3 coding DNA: TGCAGTGCTAGAGGGGCCCCCACTAGCAATCAGCCCCAGCATTTT. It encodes CSARGAPTSNQPQHF.

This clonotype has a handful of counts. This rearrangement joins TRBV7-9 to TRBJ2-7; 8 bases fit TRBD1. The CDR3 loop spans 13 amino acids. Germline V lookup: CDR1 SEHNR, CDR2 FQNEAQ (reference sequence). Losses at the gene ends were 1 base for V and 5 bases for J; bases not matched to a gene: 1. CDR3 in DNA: TGTGCCAGCAGCTTAGGCAGGGGGCACGAGCAGTACTTC. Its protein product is CASSLGRGHEQYF.

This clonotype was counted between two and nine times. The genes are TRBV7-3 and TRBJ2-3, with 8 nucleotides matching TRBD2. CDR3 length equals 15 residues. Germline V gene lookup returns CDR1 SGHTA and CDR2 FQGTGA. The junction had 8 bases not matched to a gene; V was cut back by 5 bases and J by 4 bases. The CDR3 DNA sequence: TGTGCCAGCAGCCCATCGGGGGGGCGGCCAGATACGCAGTATTTT. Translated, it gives CASSPSGGRPDTQYF.

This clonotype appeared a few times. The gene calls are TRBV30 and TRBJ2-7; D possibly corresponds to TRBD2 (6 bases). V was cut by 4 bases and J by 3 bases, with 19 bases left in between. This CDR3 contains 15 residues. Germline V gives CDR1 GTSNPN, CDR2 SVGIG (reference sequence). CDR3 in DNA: TGTGCCTGGACCCGGCAGAGGGGAGGAGGCTACGAGCAGTACTTC. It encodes CAWTRQRGGGYEQYF.

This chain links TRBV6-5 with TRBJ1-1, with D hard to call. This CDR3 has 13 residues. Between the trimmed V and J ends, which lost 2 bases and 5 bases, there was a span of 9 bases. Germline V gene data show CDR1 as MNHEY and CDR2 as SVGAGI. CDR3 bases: TGTGCCAGCAGTTACGCCAGGATGACTGAAGCTTTCTTT. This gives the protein CASSYARMTEAFF.

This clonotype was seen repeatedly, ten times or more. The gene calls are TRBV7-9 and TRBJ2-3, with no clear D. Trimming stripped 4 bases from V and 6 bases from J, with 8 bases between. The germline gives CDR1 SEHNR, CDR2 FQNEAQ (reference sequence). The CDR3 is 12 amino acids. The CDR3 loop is CASSSQMDTQYF. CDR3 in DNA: TGTGCCAGCAGCTCCCAGATGGATACGCAGTATTTT.

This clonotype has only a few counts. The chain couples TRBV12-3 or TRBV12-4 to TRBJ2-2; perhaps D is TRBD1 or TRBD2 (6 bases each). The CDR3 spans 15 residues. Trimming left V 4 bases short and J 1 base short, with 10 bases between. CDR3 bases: TGTGCCAGCAGTTGGGGGGCTAGGAACACCGGGGAGCTGTTTTTT. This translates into CASSWGARNTGELFF.

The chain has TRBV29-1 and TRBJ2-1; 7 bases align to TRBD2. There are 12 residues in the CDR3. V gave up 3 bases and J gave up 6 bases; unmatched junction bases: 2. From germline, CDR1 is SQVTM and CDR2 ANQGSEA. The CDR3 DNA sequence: TGCAGCGTTGAGGGGGGGGGCAATGAGCAGTTCTTC. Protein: CSVEGGGNEQFF.

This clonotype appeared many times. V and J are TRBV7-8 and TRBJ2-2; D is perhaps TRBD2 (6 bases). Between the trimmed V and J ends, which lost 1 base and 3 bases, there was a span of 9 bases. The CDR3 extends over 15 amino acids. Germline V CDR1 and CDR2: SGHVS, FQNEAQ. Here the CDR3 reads CASSLGGGYTGELFF. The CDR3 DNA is TGTGCCAGCAGCTTAGGTGGGGGGTACACCGGGGAGCTGTTTTTT.

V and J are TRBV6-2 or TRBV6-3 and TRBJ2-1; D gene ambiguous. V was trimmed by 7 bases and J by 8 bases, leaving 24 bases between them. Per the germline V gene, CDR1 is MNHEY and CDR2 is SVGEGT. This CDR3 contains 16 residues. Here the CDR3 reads CASKTGPKNPPHEQFF. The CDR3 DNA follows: TGTGCCAGCAAGACCGGGCCAAAAAACCCCCCCCATGAGCAGTTCTTC.

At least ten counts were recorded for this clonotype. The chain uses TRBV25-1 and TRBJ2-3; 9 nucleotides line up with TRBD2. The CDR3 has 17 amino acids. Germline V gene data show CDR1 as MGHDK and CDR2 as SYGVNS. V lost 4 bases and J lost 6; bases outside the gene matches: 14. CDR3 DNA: TGTGCCAGCAGTGGGGCGGTTTCGCGGGGGGGTTTGGATACGCAGTATTTT. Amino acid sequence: CASSGAVSRGGLDTQYF.